This T cell receptor beta chain stems from a study of cytomegalovirus exposure and HLA in healthy donors. Regarding donors, all were healthy bone marrow donors. V lost 2 bases to trimming and J lost 9 bases; unmatched junction nucleotides: 6. Germline CDR1 is SNHLY and CDR2 is FYNNEI. This CDR3 contains 15 residues. Primers included in the PCR were 60 Vbeta and 13 Jbeta primers. Generated by immunoSEQ multiplex PCR, the TCRdb table keeps only in-frame clones and is missing some. The sample consists of about 110,000 clones, roughly 80% of them appearing once. Study results and caveats: Association with HLA alleles at 0.05 false discovery rate was found for 15,000 or so TCR beta sequences in a later analysis. Earlier analysis looked at TCR beta V segments, and most were productive about 90% or about 30% of the time. Generally TCR sequences proved uncommon, though certain public TCRs appeared in numerous donors.

About this clone itself: Its antigen is still unknown.

The V and J genes are TRBV2 and TRBJ2-1; 11 bases match TRBD2. Sequenced sample: PBMCs. The sequence derives from a man aged 30 to 45 in good health and CMV-seronegative. CDR3 protein: CASSESTSGSTEQFF. CDR3 bases: TGTGCCAGCAGTGAATCTACTAGCGGGAGCACTGAGCAGTTCTTC.